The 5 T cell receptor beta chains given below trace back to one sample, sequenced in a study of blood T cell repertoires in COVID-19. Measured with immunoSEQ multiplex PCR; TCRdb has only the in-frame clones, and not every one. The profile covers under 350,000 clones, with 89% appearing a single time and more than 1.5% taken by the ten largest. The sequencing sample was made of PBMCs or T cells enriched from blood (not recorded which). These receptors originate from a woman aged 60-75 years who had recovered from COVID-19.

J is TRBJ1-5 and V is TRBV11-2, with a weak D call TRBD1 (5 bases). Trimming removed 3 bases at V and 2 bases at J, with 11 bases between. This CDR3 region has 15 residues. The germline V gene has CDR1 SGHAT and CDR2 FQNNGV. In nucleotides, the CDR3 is TGTGCCAGCAGCTTGGGGCAGGGCGGCAATCAGCCCCAGCATTTT. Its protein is CASSLGQGGNQPQHF.

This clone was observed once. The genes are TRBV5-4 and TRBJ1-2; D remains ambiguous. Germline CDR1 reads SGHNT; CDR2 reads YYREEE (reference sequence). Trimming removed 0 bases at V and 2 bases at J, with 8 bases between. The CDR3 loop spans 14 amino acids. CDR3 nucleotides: TGTGCCAGCAGCTTGGGTGGAGCAAACTATGGCTACACCTTC. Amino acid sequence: CASSLGGANYGYTF.

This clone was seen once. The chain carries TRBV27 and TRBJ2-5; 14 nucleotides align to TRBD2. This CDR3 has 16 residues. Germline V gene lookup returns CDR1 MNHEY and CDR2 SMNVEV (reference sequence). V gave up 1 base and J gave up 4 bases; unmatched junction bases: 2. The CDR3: CASSLWTSGRRETQYF. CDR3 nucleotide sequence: TGTGCCAGCAGTTTATGGACTAGCGGGAGGAGAGAGACCCAGTACTTC.

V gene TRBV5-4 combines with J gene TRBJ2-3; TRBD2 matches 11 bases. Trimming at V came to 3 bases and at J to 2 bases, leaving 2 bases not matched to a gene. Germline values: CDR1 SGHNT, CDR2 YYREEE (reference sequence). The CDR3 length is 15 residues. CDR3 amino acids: CASSWGLAATDTQYF. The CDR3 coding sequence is TGTGCCAGCAGCTGGGGACTAGCGGCCACAGATACGCAGTATTTT.

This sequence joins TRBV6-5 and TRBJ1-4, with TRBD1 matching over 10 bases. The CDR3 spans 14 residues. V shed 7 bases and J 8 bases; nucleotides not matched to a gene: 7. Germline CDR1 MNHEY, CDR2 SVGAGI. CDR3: CASNPGTGEEKLFF. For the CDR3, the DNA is TGTGCCAGCAACCCCGGGACAGGGGAGGAAAAACTGTTTTTT.